These 21 T cell receptor beta chains were all obtained from the same sample, sequenced in a study of blood T cells in healthy people across ages. Primed by a sample-barcoded 5' primer and a J-beta primer mix, a second PCR proceeded for about 6 to 11 cycles. A single record per CDR3 protein comes from TCRdb applying MiXCR to the 5' RACE reads. The sample includes a few hundred thousand distinct CDR3 sequences, roughly a quarter of them seen just once. Sequencing used blood. These TCRs come from an older woman in good health.

This clonotype was observed a handful of times. The chain has TRBV12-5 and TRBJ2-3, with 8 bases matching TRBD2. V shed 7 bases, J shed 3 bases, and the junction held 6 bases outside the gene matches. Germline assignment: CDR1 LGHNT and CDR2 FRNRAP. The CDR3 extends over 14 amino acids. The CDR3 sequence is CASALGLGTDTQYF. The CDR3 DNA reads as TGTGCTAGTGCCTTGGGACTAGGAACAGATACGCAGTATTTT. The full variable domain, its missing parts supplied by reference TRBV12-5 and TRBJ2-3, is DARVTQTPRHKVTEMGQEVTMRCQPILGHNTVFWYRQTMMQGLELLAYFRNRAPLDDSGMPKDRFSAEMPDATLATLKIQPSEPRDSAVYFCASALGLGTDTQYFGPGTRLTVL.

The chain is built from TRBV3-1 and TRBJ2-5; TRBD2 matches 13 bases. Germline lookup yields CDR1 LGHDT and CDR2 YNNKEL (reference sequence). The CDR3 spans 17 residues. The junction had 6 bases not matched to a gene; V was cut back by 3 bases and J by 2 bases. The CDR3 protein is CASSHLGLAGAQETQYF. The CDR3 DNA is TGTGCCAGCAGCCATCTTGGACTAGCGGGGGCACAAGAGACCCAGTACTTC.

The table lists this clonotype with a few counts. This chain links TRBV12-3 or TRBV12-4 with TRBJ2-5; TRBD1 might be the D (5 bases). This CDR3 is built from 13 residues. V was trimmed by 4 bases and J by 6 bases, leaving 12 bases between them. The CDR3, as DNA: TGTGCCAGCAGTTATTCAGGGTCCCAGACCCAGTACTTC. This codes for CASSYSGSQTQYF.

This chain uses TRBV20-1 with TRBJ2-1; TRBD2 might be the D (6 bases). V shed 3 bases and J shed 0 bases, with 9 bases lying between them. Germline V CDR1 and CDR2: DFQATT, SNEGSKA (reference sequence). The CDR3 has 14 residues. The CDR3 nucleotides are TGCAGTGCTAGTTACGGGAGCTCCTACAATGAGCAGTTCTTC. This codes for CSASYGSSYNEQFF.

This clonotype turned up a few times. This sequence joins TRBV4-2 and TRBJ1-4, with 7 nucleotides matching TRBD1. The CDR3 has 15 residues. CDR1 and CDR2 from the germline V gene are LGHNA and YNFKEQ. The V gene end was trimmed by 0 bases and the J gene end by 7 bases; junction bases not matched to a gene: 5. CDR3: CASSQESQGGEKLFF. The CDR3 nucleotides read TGTGCCAGCAGCCAAGAGAGTCAGGGGGGTGAAAAACTGTTTTTT.

This clonotype occurred a few times. The CDR3 bases are TGTGCCAGCAGTCATAGACAGGGGCAGTACTTC. Residues: CASSHRQGQYF. This sequence joins TRBV28 and TRBJ2-7; TRBD1 agrees at 7 bases. The CDR3 spans 11 residues. In germline, CDR1 is MDHEN, CDR2 SYDVKM. After removal of 5 bases from V and 9 bases from J, the junction contained 4 bases not matched to a gene.

The genes are TRBV7-3 and TRBJ2-2; TRBD2 might be the D (6 bases). V shed 11 bases and J shed 4 bases, with 11 bases lying between them. This CDR3 comprises 12 residues. From germline, CDR1 is SGHTA and CDR2 FQGTGA. CDR3 nucleotides: TGTGCCTGCGGCGGGACCACCGGGGAGCTGTTTTTT. Translation: CACGGTTGELFF.

V and J are TRBV5-1 and TRBJ2-3, with 13 bases that match TRBD2. Germline CDR1 is SGHRS and CDR2 is YFSETQ. V lost 7 bases, J lost 4 bases, and 9 bases stayed unmatched. This CDR3 has 16 residues. CDR3 amino acids: CASGSLAGGQADTQYF. The CDR3 DNA reads TGCGCCAGCGGCTCACTAGCGGGGGGGCAGGCAGATACGCAGTATTTT.

The genes are TRBV29-1 and TRBJ2-1, with 8 positions matching TRBD1. Germline V gene lookup returns CDR1 SQVTM and CDR2 ANQGSEA. This CDR3 spans 15 amino acids. The V and J ends lost 4 bases and 9 bases, in that order; junction bases with no gene match: 14. The CDR3 here is CSVVLGQGAGGEQFF. As DNA, the CDR3 is TGCAGCGTTGTGCTTGGGCAGGGGGCAGGAGGTGAGCAGTTCTTC.

The chain uses TRBV4-2 and TRBJ2-7; 10 bases line up with TRBD2. V lost 0 bases, J lost 2 bases, and 13 bases stayed unmatched. The CDR3 covers 19 residues. Per the germline V gene, CDR1 is LGHNA and CDR2 is YNFKEQ. Here the CDR3 reads CASSQDQVTSGGGPYEQYF. CDR3 DNA: TGTGCCAGCAGCCAAGATCAGGTTACGAGCGGGGGGGGACCCTACGAGCAGTACTTC.

In DNA, the CDR3 is TGTGCCAGCAGCGTAGGGTTGGGGACAGCTTCCACAGATACGCAGTATTTT. This sequence encodes CASSVGLGTASTDTQYF. The chain carries TRBV9 and TRBJ2-3; TRBD1 agrees at 7 bases. J gave up 2 bases and V 0 bases, and 9 bases lay outside the gene matches. Germline CDR1 is SGDLS and CDR2 is YYNGEE. There are 17 residues in the CDR3.

The chain combines TRBV7-9 with TRBJ1-2; D gene ambiguous. Trimming stripped 3 bases from V and 0 bases from J, with 8 bases between. This CDR3 is 14 amino acids long. The V gene's germline CDR1 is SEHNR and CDR2 FQNEAQ (reference sequence). The CDR3 coding sequence is TGTGCCAGCAGCTTCAACGAGGCTAACTATGGCTACACCTTC. It specifies CASSFNEANYGYTF.

This clonotype was seen more than once but under ten times. One end of the junction is discordant with germline, which a read error may explain. V is TRBV4-1 and J is TRBJ2-5, with 8 bases fitting TRBD2. Germline CDR1 and CDR2: MGHRA and YSYEKL. This CDR3 spans 16 amino acids. Written as DNA, the CDR3 is TGCGCCAGCAGCCACCGACTAGCGATGGAGGAGGAGACCCTGTACTTC. Translating gives CASSHRLAMEEETLYF.

V is TRBV20-1 and J is TRBJ2-7, with TRBD1 matching over 8 bases. The V segment lost 7 bases and the J segment 6 bases; nucleotides outside the gene matches: 14. The CDR3 is 14 amino acids. Looked up from germline, CDR1 is DFQATT and CDR2 is SNEGSKA (reference sequence). CDR3 DNA sequence: TGCAGTGTCATACAGGGGGTTCCTCCTCGCGAGCAGTACTTC. It specifies CSVIQGVPPREQYF.

This clonotype was seen only a few times. V usage is TRBV5-4 and J usage is TRBJ2-7, with 8 bases fitting TRBD1. Trimming cost V 9 bases and J 4 bases; bases outside gene matches: 3. CDR1 SGHNT and CDR2 YYREEE come from the germline V gene (reference sequence). There are 11 residues in the CDR3. The CDR3 region is CATRQGYEQYF. Here the CDR3 DNA reads TGTGCCACACGACAGGGGTACGAGCAGTACTTC.

The chain joins TRBV29-1 to TRBJ1-4; D is unclear. Per the germline V gene, CDR1 is SQVTM and CDR2 is ANQGSEA. Trimming stripped 7 bases from V and 4 bases from J, with 13 bases between. This CDR3 comprises 13 residues. The CDR3 DNA follows: TGCAGCGCACGAGGGAGGTTTAATGAAAAACTGTTTTTT. Protein sequence: CSARGRFNEKLFF.

This chain joins TRBV6-5 and TRBJ2-3, with TRBD1 matching over 7 bases. The junction had 2 bases not matched to a gene; V was cut back by 0 bases and J by 5 bases. The CDR3 sequence is 14 residues long. Germline assignment: CDR1 MNHEY and CDR2 SVGAGI. CDR3 sequence (DNA): TGTGCCAGCAGTTACTCGAGGGACAGAGATACGCAGTATTTT. Its translation: CASSYSRDRDTQYF.

The chain combines TRBV29-1 with TRBJ1-2, with D uncertain. The CDR3 is 9 residues long. Germline CDR1 is SQVTM and CDR2 is ANQGSEA. CDR3 sequence reads: CSGGDGYTF. The CDR3 DNA sequence: TGCTCCGGCGGAGATGGCTACACCTTC.

This clonotype was detected only a few times. The chain carries TRBV12-3 or TRBV12-4 and TRBJ2-5; the D gene is possibly TRBD2 (6 bases). The better agreement between TRBJ2-7 and the DNA end casts doubt on the J call. The CDR3 consists of 15 residues. The CDR3 is CASSRMVAGSVEQYF. Here the CDR3 DNA reads TGTGCCAGCAGCCGAATGGTGGCGGGGTCGGTCGAGCAGTACTTC.

The V gene is TRBV20-1, the J gene TRBJ1-2, with a weak D call TRBD1 (6 bases). This CDR3 contains 13 residues. V lost 6 bases and J 7 bases, leaving 18 bases between the germline ends. CDR1 is DFQATT and CDR2 is SNEGSKA in the germline V gene (reference sequence). The CDR3 loop is CSASRGGQRGYTF. The DNA for the CDR3 is TGCAGTGCCAGCCGAGGGGGGCAACGTGGCTACACCTTC.

This chain joins TRBV29-1 and TRBJ1-2; D uncertain. The CDR3 extends over 10 amino acids. Germline V CDR1 and CDR2: SQVTM, ANQGSEA. Deletions cut 3 bases from V and 4 bases from J, with 3 bases between. The CDR3: CSVESYGYTF. The CDR3 coding sequence is TGCAGCGTTGAGTCCTATGGCTACACCTTC.